These 5 T cell receptor beta chains share one sample of origin, sequenced in a study of early T cells in non-severe SARS-CoV-2 infection. MiXCR, applied by TCRdb to the 5' RACE reads, yields one record per CDR3 protein. The sample includes roughly 70,000 distinct CDR3 sequences, 20% to 25% of them seen just once. The source material was whole blood, sampled at baseline. The receptors here all came from an adult who was a healthcare worker with PCR-confirmed SARS-CoV-2 infection or an uninfected control (not recorded which).

This clonotype was observed a handful of times. V usage is TRBV20-1 and J usage is TRBJ2-2; TRBD2 is a possible D gene (6 bases). The V and J ends lost 3 bases and 1 base respectively, with 9 bases between them. Per germline, CDR1 DFQATT and CDR2 SNEGSKA (reference sequence). The length of the CDR3 is 14 residues. The CDR3: CSARGLKNTGELFF. The CDR3 coding sequence is TGCAGTGCTAGGGGACTGAAGAACACCGGGGAGCTGTTTTTT.

The J gene is TRBJ2-7, the V gene TRBV11-2; no reliable D call. Germline V CDR1 and CDR2: SGHAT, FQNNGV. The CDR3 contains 14 residues. The V gene lost 3 bases and the J gene lost 4 bases, with 13 bases spanning the gap. CDR3 DNA: TGTGCCAGCAGCTTCAATCCAACCGGGTACGAGCAGTACTTC. It translates to CASSFNPTGYEQYF. The whole variable domain, remainder taken from reference TRBV11-2 and TRBJ2-7, is EAGVAQSPRYKIIEKRQSVAFWCNPISGHATLYWYQQILGQGPKLLIQFQNNGVVDDSQLPKDRFSAERLKGVDSTLKIQPAKLEDSAVYLCASSFNPTGYEQYFGPGTRLTVT.

V is TRBV5-1 and J is TRBJ2-7; TRBD1 aligns across 8 bases. Trimming removed 0 bases from V and 6 bases from J; junction bases left unmatched: 2. Germline-derived CDR1 and CDR2 are SGHRS and YFSETQ. The CDR3 loop spans 13 amino acids. The CDR3 spells CASSLGGQGEQYF. The CDR3 DNA is TGCGCCAGCAGCTTGGGCGGACAGGGCGAGCAGTACTTC.

The chain is built from TRBV25-1 and TRBJ1-6; 7 nucleotides line up with TRBD1. CDR1 is MGHDK and CDR2 is SYGVNS in the germline V gene. The trim removed 9 bases at V and 7 bases at J, leaving 6 bases unmatched. The CDR3 runs 13 residues. The CDR3, as DNA: TGTGCCAGTAGGGACAGTACCAATTCACCCCTCCACTTT. The encoded protein is CASRDSTNSPLHF.

This chain joins TRBV7-6 and TRBJ2-2, with 7 bases identical to TRBD2. The CDR3 spans 15 residues. The ends lost 6 bases at V and 1 base at J; junction bases unmatched: 5. The germline gives CDR1 SGHVS, CDR2 FNYEAQ. CDR3 loop: CASRNGGKNTGELFF. CDR3 coding DNA: TGTGCCAGCAGAAACGGGGGGAAGAACACCGGGGAGCTGTTTTTT.